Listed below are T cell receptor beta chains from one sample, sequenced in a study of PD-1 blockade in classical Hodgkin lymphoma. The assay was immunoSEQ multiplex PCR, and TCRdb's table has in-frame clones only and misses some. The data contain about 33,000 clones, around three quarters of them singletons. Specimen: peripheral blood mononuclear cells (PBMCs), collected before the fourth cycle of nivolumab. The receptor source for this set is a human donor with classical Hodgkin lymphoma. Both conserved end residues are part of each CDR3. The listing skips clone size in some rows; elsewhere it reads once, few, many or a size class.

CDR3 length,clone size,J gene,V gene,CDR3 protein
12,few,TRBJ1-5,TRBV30,CAWSLSNQPQHF
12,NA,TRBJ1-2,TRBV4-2,CASSQGEYGYTF
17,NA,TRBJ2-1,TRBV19,CASSITARRGSYNEQFF
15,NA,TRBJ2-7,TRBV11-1,CASSLLSGSAYEQYF
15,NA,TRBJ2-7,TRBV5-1,CASSPRTGAGYEQYF
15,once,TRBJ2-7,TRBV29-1,CSVFGTGRLSYEQYF
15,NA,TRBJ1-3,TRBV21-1,CASSKNRGSGNTIYF
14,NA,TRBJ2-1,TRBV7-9,CASSSTGQDNEQFF
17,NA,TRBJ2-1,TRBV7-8,CASSLTLTSPKTGEQFF
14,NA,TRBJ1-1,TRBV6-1,CASTRAGDNTEAFF
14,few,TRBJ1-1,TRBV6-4,CASSDRDKDTEAFF
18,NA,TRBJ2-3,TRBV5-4,CASSLVTSGGMATDTQYF
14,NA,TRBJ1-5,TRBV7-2,CASSLGRQEQPQHF
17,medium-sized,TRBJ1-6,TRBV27,CASSSPGGFSYNSPLHF
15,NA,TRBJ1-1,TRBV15,CATSREPRGLAEAFF
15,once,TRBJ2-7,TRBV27,CASSLSPTGTYEQYF
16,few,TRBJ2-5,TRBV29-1,CSIEGGDRGPQETQYF
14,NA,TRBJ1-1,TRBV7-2,CASSPSQINTEAFF
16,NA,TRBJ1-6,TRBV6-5,CASSYSNRGSDSPLHF
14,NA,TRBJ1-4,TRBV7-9,CASSLDGGGEKLFF
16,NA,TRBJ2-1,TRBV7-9,CASSLVAGVGGNEQFF
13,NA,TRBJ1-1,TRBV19,CASRILGDTEAFF
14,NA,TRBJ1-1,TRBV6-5,CASDPGGGHTEAFF
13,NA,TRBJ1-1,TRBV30,CAWKTGGSTEAFF
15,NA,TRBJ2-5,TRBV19,CASSLGEGIQETQYF
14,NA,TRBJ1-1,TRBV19,CASSIQTANTEAFF
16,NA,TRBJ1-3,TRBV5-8,CASSLVGSYSGNTIYF
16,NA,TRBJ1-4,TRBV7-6,CASSPLTGETNEKLFF